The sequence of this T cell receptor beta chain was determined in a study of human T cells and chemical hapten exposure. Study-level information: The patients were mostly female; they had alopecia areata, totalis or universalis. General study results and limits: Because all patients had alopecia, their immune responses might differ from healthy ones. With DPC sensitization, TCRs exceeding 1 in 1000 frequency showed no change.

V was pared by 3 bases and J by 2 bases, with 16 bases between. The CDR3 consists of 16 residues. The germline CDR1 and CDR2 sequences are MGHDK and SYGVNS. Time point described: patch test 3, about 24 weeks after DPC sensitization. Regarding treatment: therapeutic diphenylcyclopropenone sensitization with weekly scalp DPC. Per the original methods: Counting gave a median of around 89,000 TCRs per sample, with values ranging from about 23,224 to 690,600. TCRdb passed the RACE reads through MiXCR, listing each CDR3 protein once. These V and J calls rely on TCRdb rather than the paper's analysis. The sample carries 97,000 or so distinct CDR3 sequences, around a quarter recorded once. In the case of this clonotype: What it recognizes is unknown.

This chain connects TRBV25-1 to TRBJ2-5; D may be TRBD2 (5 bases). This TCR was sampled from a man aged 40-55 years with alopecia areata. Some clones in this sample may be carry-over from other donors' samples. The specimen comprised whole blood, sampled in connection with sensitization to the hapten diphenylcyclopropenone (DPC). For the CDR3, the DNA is TGTGCCAGCAGTGATTTTATGAGCGGACGACAAGAGACCCAGTACTTC. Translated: CASSDFMSGRQETQYF.